The entry that follows covers one T cell receptor beta chain sequence. The sample is drawn from a study of blood T cell repertoires in COVID-19. Study-level information: Acute-phase and convalescent COVID-19 samples originated in the United States, Italy and Spain. In each case, the material was cDNA or gDNA derived from T cells, B-cell-depleted T cells, or PBMCs.

This CDR3 has 17 residues. With 4 bases clipped from V and 4 bases from J, the junction kept 11 bases outside the gene matches. Germline CDR1 SNHLY, CDR2 FYNNEI. In the study's own analysis: Nucleated cell number was recorded as an estimate derived from reference gene primer amplification. Sequencing was performed with immunoSEQ multiplex PCR; in TCRdb, only in-frame clones are kept and a portion is missing. From that table come the V and J calls and clone size; the DNA was used to work out D and trimming. The sample records over 250,000 clones, approximately 86% being singletons. This rearrangement joins TRBV2 to TRBJ1-1; 11 nucleotides align to TRBD1. Sequenced: peripheral blood. This TCR came from a woman aged 25 to 39 with acute or convalescent COVID-19. The CDR3 DNA is TGTGCCAGCAGTGTGAGGGACAGGGGGTTTTTTGGCACTGAAGCTTTCTTT. Translated: CASSVRDRGFFGTEAFF. Variable domain in full (rest from reference TRBV2 and TRBJ1-1): EPEVTQTPSHQVTQMGQEVILRCVPISNHLYFYWYRQILGQKVEFLVSFYNNEISEKSEIFDDQFSVERPDGSNFTLKIRSTKLEDSAMYFCASSVRDRGFFGTEAFFGQGTRLTVV.